This T cell receptor beta chain was recorded in a study of CD8 T cells in ankylosing spondylitis. In its sample, this clonotype was seen many times. Its specificity is not known. Study-level results: Within ankylosing spondylitis blood, a TCR beta motif made up of seven to nine highly homologous variants appeared to be characteristic. Before this, some motif variants had been reported in reactive arthritis synovial fluid and blood.

TCRdb processed the 5' RACE reads anew with MiXCR; each CDR3 protein has one entry. The sample lists 500,000 to 550,000 distinct CDR3 sequences; approximately 11% were seen once. V shed 7 bases and J shed 5 bases, with 15 bases lying between them. This CDR3 spans 14 amino acids. Sequenced: blood, either unsorted or a sorted T cell fraction (not recorded which). The chain recombines TRBV12-3 or TRBV12-4 with TRBJ2-1; D not resolved. The clonotype originates from a male donor with ankylosing spondylitis. The CDR3 DNA reads as TGTGCCAGCAAACATAGCCCTGGCGACAATGAGCAGTTCTTC. This sequence encodes CASKHSPGDNEQFF.